This TCR beta chain was identified in a study of cytomegalovirus exposure and HLA in healthy donors. For the study at large: A later analysis reported the same platform for the 90 to 150 validation repertoires and the roughly 650 first-cohort repertoires.

TCRdb keeps only in-frame clones here, not all; method: immunoSEQ multiplex PCR. The sample lists some 120,000 clones, about 96% occurring once. Overall study findings and caveats: The authors listed about 170 TCR beta chains as cytomegalovirus-associated. In vitro testing confirmed three CMV-associated chains as specific for CMV antigens.

Comment on this clone: What it binds is not known.

The source material was PBMCs. The sequence derives from a man aged 18 to 29 in good health and CMV-seronegative.

The CDR3 region has the DNA TGTGCCAGCAGCCCCTGGGGACAGGAAGCTTTCTTT. Protein: CASSPWGQEAFF. V usage is TRBV9 and J usage is TRBJ1-1, with TRBD1 matching over 7 bases. The V gene end was trimmed by 4 bases and the J gene end by 8 bases; junction bases not matched to a gene: 5. Germline V gives CDR1 SGDLS, CDR2 YYNGEE. The CDR3 contains 12 residues.